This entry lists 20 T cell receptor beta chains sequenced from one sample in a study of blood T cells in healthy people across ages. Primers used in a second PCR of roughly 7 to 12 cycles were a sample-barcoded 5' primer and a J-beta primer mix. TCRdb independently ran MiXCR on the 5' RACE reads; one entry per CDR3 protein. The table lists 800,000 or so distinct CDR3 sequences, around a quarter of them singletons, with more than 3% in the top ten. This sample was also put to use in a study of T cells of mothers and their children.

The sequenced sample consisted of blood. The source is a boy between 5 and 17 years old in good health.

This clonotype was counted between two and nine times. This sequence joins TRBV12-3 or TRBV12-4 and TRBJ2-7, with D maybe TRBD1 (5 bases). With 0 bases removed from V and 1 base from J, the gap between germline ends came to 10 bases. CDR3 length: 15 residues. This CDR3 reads CASSLAQGQSYEQYF. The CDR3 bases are TGTGCCAGCAGTTTAGCGCAGGGTCAATCCTACGAGCAGTACTTC.

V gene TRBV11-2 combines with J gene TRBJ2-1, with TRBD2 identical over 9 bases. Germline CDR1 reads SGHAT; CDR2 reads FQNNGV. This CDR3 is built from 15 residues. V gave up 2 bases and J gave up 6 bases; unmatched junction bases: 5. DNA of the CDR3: TGTGCCAGCAGCTTAAATAGCGGGAGTATCAATGAGCAGTTCTTC. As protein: CASSLNSGSINEQFF.

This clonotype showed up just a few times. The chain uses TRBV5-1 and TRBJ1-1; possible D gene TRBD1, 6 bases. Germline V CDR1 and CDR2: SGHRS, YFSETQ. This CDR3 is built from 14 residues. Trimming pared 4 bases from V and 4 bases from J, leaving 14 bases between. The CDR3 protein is CASSRGDTGTEAFF. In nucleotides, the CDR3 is TGCGCCAGCAGCAGGGGGGACACCGGCACTGAAGCTTTCTTT.

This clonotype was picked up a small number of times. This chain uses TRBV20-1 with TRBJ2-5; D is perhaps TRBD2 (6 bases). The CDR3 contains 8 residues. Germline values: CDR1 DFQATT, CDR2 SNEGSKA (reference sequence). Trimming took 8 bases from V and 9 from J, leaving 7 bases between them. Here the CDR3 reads CSPGAQYF. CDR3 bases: TGCAGTCCGGGGGCCCAGTACTTC.

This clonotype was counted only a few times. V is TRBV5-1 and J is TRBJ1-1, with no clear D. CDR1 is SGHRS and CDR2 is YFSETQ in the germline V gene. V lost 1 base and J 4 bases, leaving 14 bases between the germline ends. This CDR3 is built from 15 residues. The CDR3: CASSLTIVGGTEAFF. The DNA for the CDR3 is TGCGCCAGCAGCTTGACCATTGTAGGCGGCACTGAAGCTTTCTTT.

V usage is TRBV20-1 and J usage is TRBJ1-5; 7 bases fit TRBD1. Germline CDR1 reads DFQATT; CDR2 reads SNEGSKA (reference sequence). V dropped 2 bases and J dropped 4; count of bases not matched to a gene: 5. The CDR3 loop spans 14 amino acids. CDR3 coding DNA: TGCAGTGCTAGATCGACAGGGAGGAATCAGCCCCAGCATTTT. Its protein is CSARSTGRNQPQHF.

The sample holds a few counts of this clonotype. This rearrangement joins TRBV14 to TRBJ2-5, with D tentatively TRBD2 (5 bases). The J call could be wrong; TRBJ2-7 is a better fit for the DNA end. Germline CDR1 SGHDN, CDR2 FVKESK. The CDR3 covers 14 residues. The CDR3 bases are TGTGCCAGCAGCCTGTTAGACTATAGGGACGAGCAGTACTTC. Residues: CASSLLDYRDEQYF.

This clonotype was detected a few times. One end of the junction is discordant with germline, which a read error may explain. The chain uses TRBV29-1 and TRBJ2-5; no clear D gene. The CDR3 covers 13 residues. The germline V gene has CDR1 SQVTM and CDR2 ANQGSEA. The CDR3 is CSINRRSQETQHF. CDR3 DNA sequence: TGCAGCATCAACCGGCGGAGTCAAGAGACCCAGCACTTC.

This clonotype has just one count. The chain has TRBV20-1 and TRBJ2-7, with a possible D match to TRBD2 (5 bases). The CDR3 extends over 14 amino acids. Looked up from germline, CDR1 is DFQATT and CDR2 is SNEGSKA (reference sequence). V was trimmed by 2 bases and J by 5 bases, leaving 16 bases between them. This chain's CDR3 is CSARPALRGDEQYF. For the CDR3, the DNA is TGCAGTGCTAGACCCGCCCTCCGGGGTGACGAGCAGTACTTC.

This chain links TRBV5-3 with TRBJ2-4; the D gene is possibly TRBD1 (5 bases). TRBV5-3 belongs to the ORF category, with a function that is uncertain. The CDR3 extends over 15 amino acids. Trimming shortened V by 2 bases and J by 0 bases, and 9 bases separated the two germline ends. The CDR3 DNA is TGTGCCAGAAGCTTCCAGGGCATAGCCAAAAACATTCAGTACTTC. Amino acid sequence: CARSFQGIAKNIQYF.

Here the CDR3 DNA reads TGTGCCAGCAGCTTGGCCGGACTAGGCCAAGAGACCCAGTACTTC. Translating gives CASSLAGLGQETQYF. The V and J genes are TRBV7-3 and TRBJ2-5; 7 nucleotides line up with TRBD2. The CDR3 covers 15 residues. V gave up 3 bases and J gave up 1 base; unmatched junction bases: 5. CDR1 and CDR2 (germline): SGHTA, FQGTGA. Using reference TRBV7-3 and TRBJ2-5 for the parts outside the CDR3, the full variable domain is GAGVSQTPSNKVTEKGKYVELRCDPISGHTALYWYRQSLGQGPEFLIYFQGTGAADDSGLPNDRFFAVRPEGSVSTLKIQRTERGDSAVYLCASSLAGLGQETQYFGPGTRLLVL.

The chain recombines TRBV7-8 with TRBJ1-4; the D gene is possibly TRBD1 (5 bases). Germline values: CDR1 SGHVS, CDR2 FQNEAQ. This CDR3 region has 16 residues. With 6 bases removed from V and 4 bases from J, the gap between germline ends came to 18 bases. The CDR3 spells CASRGTRGRFNEKLFF. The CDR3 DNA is TGTGCCAGCAGAGGAACAAGGGGCAGATTTAATGAAAAACTGTTTTTT.

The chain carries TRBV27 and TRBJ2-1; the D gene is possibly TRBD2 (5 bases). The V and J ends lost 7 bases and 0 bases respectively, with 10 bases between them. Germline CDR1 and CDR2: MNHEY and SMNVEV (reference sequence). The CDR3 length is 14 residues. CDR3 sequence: CASTSSGSYNEQFF. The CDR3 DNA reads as TGTGCCAGCACTTCGAGCGGCTCCTACAATGAGCAGTTCTTC.

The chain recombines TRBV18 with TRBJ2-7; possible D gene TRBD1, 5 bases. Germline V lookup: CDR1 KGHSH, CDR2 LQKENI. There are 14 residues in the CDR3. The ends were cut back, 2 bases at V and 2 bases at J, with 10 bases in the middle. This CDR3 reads CASSPIQGAYEQYF. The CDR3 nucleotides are TGTGCCAGCTCACCAATTCAGGGTGCCTACGAGCAGTACTTC.

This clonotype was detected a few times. The CDR3 DNA reads TGTGCCAGCAGCGTAACAGGCCAAAATAATGAGCAGTTCTTC. Translation gives CASSVTGQNNEQFF. The chain carries TRBV9 and TRBJ2-5; the D gene is possibly TRBD1 (5 bases). The J call may be in error: the DNA end matches TRBJ2-1 better. Per germline, CDR1 SGDLS and CDR2 YYNGEE. The CDR3 totals 14 residues.

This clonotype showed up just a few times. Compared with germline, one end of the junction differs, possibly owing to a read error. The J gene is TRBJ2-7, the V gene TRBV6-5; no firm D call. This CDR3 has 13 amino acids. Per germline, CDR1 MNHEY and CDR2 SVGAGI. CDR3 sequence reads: CASSYSLNQASIF. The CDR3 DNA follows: TGTGCCAGCAGTTACTCCCTAAACCAGGCCTCGATTTTC.

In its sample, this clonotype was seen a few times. CDR3 nucleotides: TGTGCCAGCAGCCCAGACAGGGACCCATCTGGGGCCAACGTCCTGACTTTC. Translated, it gives CASSPDRDPSGANVLTF. The chain combines TRBV28 with TRBJ2-6, with 7 bases matching TRBD1. Losses at the gene ends were 6 bases for V and 1 base for J; bases not matched to a gene: 9. CDR1 and CDR2 (germline): MDHEN, SYDVKM. The CDR3 extends over 17 amino acids.

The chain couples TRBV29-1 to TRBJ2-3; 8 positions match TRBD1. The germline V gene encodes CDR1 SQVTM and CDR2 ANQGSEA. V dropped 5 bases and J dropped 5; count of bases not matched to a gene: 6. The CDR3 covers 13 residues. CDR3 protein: CSVPGTGRDTQYF. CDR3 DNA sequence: TGCAGCGTTCCCGGGACAGGCAGAGATACGCAGTATTTT.

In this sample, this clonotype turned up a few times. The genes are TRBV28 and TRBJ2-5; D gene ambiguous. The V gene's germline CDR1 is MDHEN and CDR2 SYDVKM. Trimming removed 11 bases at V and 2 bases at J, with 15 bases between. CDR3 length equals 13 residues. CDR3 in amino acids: CARTNALQETQYF. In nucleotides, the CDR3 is TGTGCCCGTACCAATGCCCTGCAAGAGACCCAGTACTTC.

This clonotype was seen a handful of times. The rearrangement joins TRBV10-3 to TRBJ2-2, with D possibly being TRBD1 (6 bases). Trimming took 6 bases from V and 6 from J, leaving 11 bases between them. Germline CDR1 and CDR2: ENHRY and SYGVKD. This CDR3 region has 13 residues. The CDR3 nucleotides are TGTGCCATCAGCCCCCCAGGGGCCGGGGAGCTGTTTTTT. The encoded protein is CAISPPGAGELFF.